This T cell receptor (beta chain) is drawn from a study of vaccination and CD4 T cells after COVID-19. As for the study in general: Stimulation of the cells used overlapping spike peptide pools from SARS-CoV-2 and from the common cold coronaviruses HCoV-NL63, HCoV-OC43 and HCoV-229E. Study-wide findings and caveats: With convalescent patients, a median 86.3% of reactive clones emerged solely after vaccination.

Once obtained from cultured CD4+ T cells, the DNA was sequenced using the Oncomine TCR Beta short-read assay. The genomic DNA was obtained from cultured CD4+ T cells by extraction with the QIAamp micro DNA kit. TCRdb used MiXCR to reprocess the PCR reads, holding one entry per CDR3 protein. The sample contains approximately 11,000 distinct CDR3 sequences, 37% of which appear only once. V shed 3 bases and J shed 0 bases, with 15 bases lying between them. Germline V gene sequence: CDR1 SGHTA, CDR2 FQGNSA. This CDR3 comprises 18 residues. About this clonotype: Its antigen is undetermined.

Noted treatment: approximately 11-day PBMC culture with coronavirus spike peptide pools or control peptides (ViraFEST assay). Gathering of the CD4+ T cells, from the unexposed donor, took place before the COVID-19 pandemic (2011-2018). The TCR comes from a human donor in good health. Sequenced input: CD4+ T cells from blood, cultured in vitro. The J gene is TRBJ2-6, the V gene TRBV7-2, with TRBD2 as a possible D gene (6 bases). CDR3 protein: CASSLLRDASSGANVLTF. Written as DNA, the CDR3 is TGTGCCAGCAGCTTGCTGCGGGATGCCAGCTCTGGGGCCAACGTCCTGACTTTC. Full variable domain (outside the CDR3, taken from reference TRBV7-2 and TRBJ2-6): GAGVSQSPSNKVTEKGKDVELRCDPISGHTALYWYRQSLGQGLEFLIYFQGNSAPDKSGLPSDRFSAERTGGSVSTLTIQRTQQEDSAVYLCASSLLRDASSGANVLTFGAGSRLTVL.